These T cell receptor beta chains were read from a single sample in a study of blood T cell repertoires in COVID-19. The data were produced by immunoSEQ multiplex PCR, yet TCRdb's version contains in-frame clones alone and is incomplete. The table has around 170,000 clones, 85% to 90% seen once; the top ten hold under 3%. The sequenced material came from peripheral blood. The receptors were gathered from a woman in her thirties with active or convalescent COVID-19. Each CDR3 is given with its conserved first and last residue. The D gene is left open where the match is weak. Only some rows state a clone size, as once, few, many or a class for expanded clones.

J gene: TRBJ1-2; V gene: TRBV24-1; clone size: NA; D gene: NA; CDR3 protein: CATSDSRYSANYTF; CDR3 DNA: TGTGCCACCAGTGATTCCAGGTATTCGGCTAACTACACCTTC
J gene: TRBJ1-1; V gene: TRBV14; clone size: NA; D gene: TRBD1; CDR3 protein: CASRHPGQGPLPMNTEAFF; CDR3 DNA: TGTGCCAGCAGGCACCCGGGACAGGGGCCGCTACCGATGAACACTGAAGCTTTCTTT
J gene: TRBJ2-5; V gene: TRBV6-6; clone size: NA; D gene: NA; CDR3 protein: CASSLVSAETQYF; CDR3 DNA: TGTGCCAGCAGTCTGGTCTCTGCGGAGACCCAGTACTTC
J gene: TRBJ1-2; V gene: TRBV5-4; clone size: NA; D gene: NA; CDR3 protein: CASSLEQGSGYTF; CDR3 DNA: TGTGCCAGCAGCTTGGAACAGGGTAGTGGCTACACCTTC
J gene: TRBJ1-5; V gene: TRBV4-2; clone size: NA; D gene: NA; CDR3 protein: CASSQGLEVQPQHF; CDR3 DNA: TGTGCCAGCAGTCAAGGGTTAGAGGTTCAGCCCCAGCATTTT
J gene: TRBJ2-7; V gene: TRBV2; clone size: NA; D gene: TRBD1; CDR3 protein: CASRTGMEREQYF; CDR3 DNA: TGTGCCAGCAGGACAGGGATGGAACGCGAGCAGTACTTC
J gene: TRBJ2-7; V gene: TRBV4-1; clone size: NA; D gene: TRBD2; CDR3 protein: CASSQGAGADSYEQYF; CDR3 DNA: TGCGCCAGCAGCCAAGGAGCGGGGGCCGATTCGTACGAGCAGTACTTC
J gene: TRBJ2-2; V gene: TRBV19; clone size: few; D gene: TRBD1; CDR3 protein: CASSPDRGPSGELFF; CDR3 DNA: TGTGCCAGTAGCCCCGACAGGGGTCCGTCCGGGGAGCTGTTTTTT
J gene: TRBJ1-2; V gene: TRBV20-1; clone size: NA; D gene: NA; CDR3 protein: CSASRGNYGYTF; CDR3 DNA: TGCAGTGCTAGTAGGGGAAACTATGGCTACACCTTC
J gene: TRBJ1-3; V gene: TRBV3-1/TRBV3-2; clone size: NA; D gene: NA; CDR3 protein: CASRATVSGNTIYF; CDR3 DNA: TGTGCCAGCAGGGCGACAGTCTCTGGAAACACCATATATTTT
J gene: TRBJ1-1; V gene: TRBV30; clone size: NA; D gene: TRBD1; CDR3 protein: CAWRAGGARRNTEAFF; CDR3 DNA: TGTGCCTGGCGTGCAGGGGGCGCTCGAAGGAACACTGAAGCTTTCTTT
J gene: TRBJ2-3; V gene: TRBV18; clone size: NA; D gene: TRBD2; CDR3 protein: CASSPGTSGASDTQYF; CDR3 DNA: TGTGCCAGCTCACCTGGGACTAGCGGGGCCTCAGATACGCAGTATTTT
J gene: TRBJ1-5; V gene: TRBV2; clone size: NA; D gene: NA; CDR3 protein: CASRAQGGRPQHF; CDR3 DNA: TGTGCCAGCAGAGCCCAGGGAGGCCGGCCCCAGCATTTT